This TCR beta chain was captured by sequencing in a study of blood T cell repertoires in COVID-19. Data came from immunoSEQ multiplex PCR; TCRdb stores just in-frame clones and leaves some out. The sample holds 250,000 to 350,000 clones, just over 90% seen once. The CDR3 spans 17 residues. J was trimmed by 0 bases and V by 6 bases; bases with no gene match: 7. Germline CDR1 reads MNHEY; CDR2 reads SMNVEV (reference sequence). Sequencing input: peripheral blood. The sequence came from a woman in her twenties or thirties with COVID-19, enrolled during active disease. The genes are TRBV27 and TRBJ2-1; TRBD2 agrees at 11 bases. CDR3 bases: TGTGCCAGCAGCAGCACTAGCGGGAGCTTCTCCTACAATGAGCAGTTCTTC. Protein: CASSSTSGSFSYNEQFF.